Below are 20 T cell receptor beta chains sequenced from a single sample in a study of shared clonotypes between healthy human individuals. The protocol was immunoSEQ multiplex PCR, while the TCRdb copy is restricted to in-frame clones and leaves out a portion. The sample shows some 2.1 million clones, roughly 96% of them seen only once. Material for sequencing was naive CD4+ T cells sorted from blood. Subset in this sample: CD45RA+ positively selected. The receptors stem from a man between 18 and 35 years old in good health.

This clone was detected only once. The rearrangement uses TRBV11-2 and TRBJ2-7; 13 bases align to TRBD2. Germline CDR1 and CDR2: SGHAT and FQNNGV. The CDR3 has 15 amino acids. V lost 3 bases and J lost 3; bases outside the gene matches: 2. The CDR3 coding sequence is TGTGCCAGCAGCTTCGGGACTAGCGGGGTCTACGAGCAGTACTTC. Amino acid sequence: CASSFGTSGVYEQYF.

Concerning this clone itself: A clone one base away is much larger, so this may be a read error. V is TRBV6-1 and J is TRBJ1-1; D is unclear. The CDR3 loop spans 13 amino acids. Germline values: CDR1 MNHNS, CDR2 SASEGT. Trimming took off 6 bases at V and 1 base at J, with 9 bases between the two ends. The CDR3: CASRGGENTEAFF. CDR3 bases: TGTGCCAGCAGGGGCGGGGAGAACACTGAAGCTTTCTTT.

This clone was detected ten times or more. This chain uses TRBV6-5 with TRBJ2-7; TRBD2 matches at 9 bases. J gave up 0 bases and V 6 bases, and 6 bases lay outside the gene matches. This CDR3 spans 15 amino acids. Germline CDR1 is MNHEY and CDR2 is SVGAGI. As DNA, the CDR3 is TGTGCCAGCAGGCCGACTAGCGGATACTCCTACGAGCAGTACTTC. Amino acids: CASRPTSGYSYEQYF.

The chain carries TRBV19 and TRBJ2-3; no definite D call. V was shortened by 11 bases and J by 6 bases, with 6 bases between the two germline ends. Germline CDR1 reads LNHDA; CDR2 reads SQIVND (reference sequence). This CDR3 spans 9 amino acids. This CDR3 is CAVGDTQYF. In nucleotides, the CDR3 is TGTGCCGTAGGGGATACGCAGTATTTT.

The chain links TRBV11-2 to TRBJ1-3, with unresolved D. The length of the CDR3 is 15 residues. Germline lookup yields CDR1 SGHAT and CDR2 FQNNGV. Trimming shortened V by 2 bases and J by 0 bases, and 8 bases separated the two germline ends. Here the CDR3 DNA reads TGTGCCAGCAGCTTAACTCGAAGCTCTGGAAACACCATATATTTT. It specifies CASSLTRSSGNTIYF.

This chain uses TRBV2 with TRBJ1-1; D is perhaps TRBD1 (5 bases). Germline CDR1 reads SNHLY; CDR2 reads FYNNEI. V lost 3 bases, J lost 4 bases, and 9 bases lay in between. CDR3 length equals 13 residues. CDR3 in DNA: TGTGCCAGCAGTGATCTAGGGGTCACTGAAGCTTTCTTT. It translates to CASSDLGVTEAFF. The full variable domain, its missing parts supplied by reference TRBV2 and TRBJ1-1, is EPEVTQTPSHQVTQMGQEVILRCVPISNHLYFYWYRQILGQKVEFLVSFYNNEISEKSEIFDDQFSVERPDGSNFTLKIRSTKLEDSAMYFCASSDLGVTEAFFGQGTRLTVV.

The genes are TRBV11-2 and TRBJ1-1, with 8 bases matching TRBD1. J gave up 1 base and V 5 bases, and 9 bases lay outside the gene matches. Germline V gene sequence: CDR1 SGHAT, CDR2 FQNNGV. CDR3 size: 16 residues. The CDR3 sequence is CASSTYTGGKNTEAFF. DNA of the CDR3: TGTGCCAGCAGCACGTATACAGGGGGGAAGAACACTGAAGCTTTCTTT.

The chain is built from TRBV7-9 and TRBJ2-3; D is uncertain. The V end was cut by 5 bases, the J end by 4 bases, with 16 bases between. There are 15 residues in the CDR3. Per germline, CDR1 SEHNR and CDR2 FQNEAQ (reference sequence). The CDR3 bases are TGTGCCAGCAGCCCTACAGTGGCGAAGGCAGATACGCAGTATTTT. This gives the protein CASSPTVAKADTQYF. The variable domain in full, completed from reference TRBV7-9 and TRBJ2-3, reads DTGVSQNPRHKITKRGQNVTFRCDPISEHNRLYWYRQTLGQGPEFLTYFQNEAQLEKSRLLSDRFSAERPKGSFSTLEIQRTEQGDSAMYLCASSPTVAKADTQYFGPGTRLTVL.

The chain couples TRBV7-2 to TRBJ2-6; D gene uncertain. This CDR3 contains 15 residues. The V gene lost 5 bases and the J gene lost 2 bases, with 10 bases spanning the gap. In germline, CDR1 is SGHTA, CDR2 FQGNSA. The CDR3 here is CASSQNPPGANVLTF. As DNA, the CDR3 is TGTGCCAGCAGCCAGAATCCCCCTGGGGCCAACGTCCTGACTTTC.

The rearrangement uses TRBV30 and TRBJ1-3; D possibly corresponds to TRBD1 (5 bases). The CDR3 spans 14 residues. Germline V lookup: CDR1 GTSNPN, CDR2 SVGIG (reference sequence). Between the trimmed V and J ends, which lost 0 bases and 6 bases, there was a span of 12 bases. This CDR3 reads CAWSVRGWENTIYF. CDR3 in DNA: TGTGCCTGGAGTGTACGGGGGTGGGAAAACACCATATATTTT.

The CDR3 here is CASSQNRLTRELFF. As DNA, the CDR3 is TGTGCCAGCAGCCAAAACCGCCTTACGCGGGAGCTGTTTTTT. The V gene is TRBV14, the J gene TRBJ2-2, with D hard to call. The CDR3 covers 14 residues. Trimming cost V 2 bases and J 9 bases, with 13 bases left between them. CDR1 and CDR2 from the germline V gene are SGHDN and FVKESK.

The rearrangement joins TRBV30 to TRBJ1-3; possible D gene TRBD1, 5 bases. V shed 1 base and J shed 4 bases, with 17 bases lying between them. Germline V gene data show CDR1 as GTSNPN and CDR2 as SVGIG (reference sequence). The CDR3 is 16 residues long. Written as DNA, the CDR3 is TGTGCCTGGAGTGGGGGACTCGGGGAGTTCGGAAACACCATATATTTT. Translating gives CAWSGGLGEFGNTIYF. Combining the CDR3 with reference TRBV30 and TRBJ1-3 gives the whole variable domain SQTIHQWPATLVQPVGSPLSLECTVEGTSNPNLYWYRQAAGRGLQLLFYSVGIGQISSEVPQNLSASRPQDRQFILSSKKLLLSDSGFYLCAWSGGLGEFGNTIYFGEGSWLTVV.

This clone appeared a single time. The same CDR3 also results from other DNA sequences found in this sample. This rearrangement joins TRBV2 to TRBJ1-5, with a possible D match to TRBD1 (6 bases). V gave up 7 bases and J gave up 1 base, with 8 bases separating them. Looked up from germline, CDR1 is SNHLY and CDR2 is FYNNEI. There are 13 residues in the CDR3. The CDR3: CASNRESNQPQHF. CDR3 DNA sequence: TGTGCCAGCAACAGGGAAAGCAATCAGCCCCAGCATTTT.

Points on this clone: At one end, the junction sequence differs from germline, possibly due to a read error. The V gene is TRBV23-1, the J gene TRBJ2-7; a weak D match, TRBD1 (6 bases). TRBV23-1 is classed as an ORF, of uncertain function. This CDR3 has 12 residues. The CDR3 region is CAINTPQGGSGF. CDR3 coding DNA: TGCGCCATCAATACTCCACAGGGCGGAAGTGGCTTC.

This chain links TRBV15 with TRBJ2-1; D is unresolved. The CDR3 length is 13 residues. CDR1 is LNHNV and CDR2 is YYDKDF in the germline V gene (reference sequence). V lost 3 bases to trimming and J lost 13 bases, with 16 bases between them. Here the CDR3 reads CATSRETATTQFF. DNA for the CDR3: TGTGCCACCAGCAGGGAAACAGCGACGACTCAGTTCTTC.

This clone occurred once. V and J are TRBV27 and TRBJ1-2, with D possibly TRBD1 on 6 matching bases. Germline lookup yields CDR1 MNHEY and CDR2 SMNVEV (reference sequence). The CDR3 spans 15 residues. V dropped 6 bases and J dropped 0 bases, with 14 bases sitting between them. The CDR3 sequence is CASRTGWEANYGYTF. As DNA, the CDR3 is TGTGCCAGCAGAACAGGGTGGGAAGCTAACTATGGCTACACCTTC.

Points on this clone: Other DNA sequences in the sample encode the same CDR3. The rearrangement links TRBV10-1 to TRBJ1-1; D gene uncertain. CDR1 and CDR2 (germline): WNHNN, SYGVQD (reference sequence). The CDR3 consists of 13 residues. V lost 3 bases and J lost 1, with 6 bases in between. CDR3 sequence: CASSDPGNTEAFF. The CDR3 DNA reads TGCGCCAGCAGTGACCCAGGGAACACTGAAGCTTTCTTT.

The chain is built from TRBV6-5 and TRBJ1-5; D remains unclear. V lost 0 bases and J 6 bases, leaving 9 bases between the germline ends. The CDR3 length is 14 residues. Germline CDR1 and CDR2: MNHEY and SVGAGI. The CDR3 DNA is TGTGCCAGCAGTTACTCGTTTGCGTTTCAGCCCCAGCATTTT. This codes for CASSYSFAFQPQHF.

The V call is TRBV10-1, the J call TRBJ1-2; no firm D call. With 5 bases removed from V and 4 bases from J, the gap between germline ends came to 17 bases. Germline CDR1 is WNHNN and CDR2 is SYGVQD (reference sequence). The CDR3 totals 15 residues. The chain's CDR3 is CASSPGPGGPYGYTF. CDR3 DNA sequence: TGCGCCAGCAGTCCTGGGCCCGGAGGTCCCTATGGCTACACCTTC.

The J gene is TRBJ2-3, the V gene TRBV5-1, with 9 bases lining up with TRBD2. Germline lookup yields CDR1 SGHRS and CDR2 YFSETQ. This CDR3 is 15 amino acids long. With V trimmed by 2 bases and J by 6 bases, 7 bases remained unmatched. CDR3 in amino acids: CASSFLAGVVDTQYF. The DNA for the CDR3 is TGCGCCAGCAGCTTTTTAGCGGGGGTTGTGGATACGCAGTATTTT. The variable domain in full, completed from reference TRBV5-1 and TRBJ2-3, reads KAGVTQTPRYLIKTRGQQVTLSCSPISGHRSVSWYQQTPGQGLQFLFEYFSETQRNKGNFPGRFSGRQFSNSRSEMNVSTLELGDSALYLCASSFLAGVVDTQYFGPGTRLTVL.